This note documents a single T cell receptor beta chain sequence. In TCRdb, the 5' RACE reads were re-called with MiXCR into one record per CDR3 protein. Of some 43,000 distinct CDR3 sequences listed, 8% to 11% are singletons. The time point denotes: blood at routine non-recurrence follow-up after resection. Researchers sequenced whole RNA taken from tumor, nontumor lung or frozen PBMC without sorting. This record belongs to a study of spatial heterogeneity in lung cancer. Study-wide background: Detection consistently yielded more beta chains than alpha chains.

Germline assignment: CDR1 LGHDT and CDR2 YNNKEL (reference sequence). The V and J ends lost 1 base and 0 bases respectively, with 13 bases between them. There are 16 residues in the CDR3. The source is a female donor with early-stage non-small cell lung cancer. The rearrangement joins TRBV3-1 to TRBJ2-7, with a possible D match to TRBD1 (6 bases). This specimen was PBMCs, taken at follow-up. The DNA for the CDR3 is TGTGCCAGCAGCCAAGGCTCAGGGGTCTTCTCCTACGAGCAGTACTTC. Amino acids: CASSQGSGVFSYEQYF.